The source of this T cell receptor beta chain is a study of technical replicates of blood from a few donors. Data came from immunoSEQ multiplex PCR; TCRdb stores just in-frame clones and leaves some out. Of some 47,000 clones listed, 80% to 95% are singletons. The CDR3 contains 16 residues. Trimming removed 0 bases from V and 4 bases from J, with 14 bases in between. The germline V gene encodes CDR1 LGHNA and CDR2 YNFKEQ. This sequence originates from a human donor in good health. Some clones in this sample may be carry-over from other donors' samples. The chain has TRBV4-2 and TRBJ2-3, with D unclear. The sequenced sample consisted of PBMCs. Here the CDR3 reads CASSQEFSSRSDTQYF. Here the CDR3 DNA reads TGTGCCAGCAGCCAAGAATTCTCTAGTAGGTCAGATACGCAGTATTTT.